This entry concerns a single T cell receptor (beta chain). The antigen remains undetermined. This entry is derived from a study of multiple sclerosis patients with progressive multifocal leukoencephalopathy. Time point defined: time of PML onset. PML was confirmed by JC virus DNA in cerebrospinal fluid. Sequencing was at survey level. Method: immunoSEQ multiplex PCR; TCRdb's copy keeps in-frame clones and lacks some. The table records tens of thousands of clones, 85% to 90% of them present only once. This CDR3 comprises 15 residues. V lost 3 bases and J lost 3; bases outside the gene matches: 2. Germline V gene data show CDR1 as MNHNS and CDR2 as SASEGT. Study-wide results and limits: In most PML patients, TRB repertoires appeared less diverse by entropy.

The J gene is TRBJ2-1, the V gene TRBV6-1; 10 bases fit TRBD2. Sequenced material: PBMCs, taken from a patient treated with natalizumab. The TCR originated in a woman in her 30s with progressive multifocal leukoencephalopathy. In DNA, the CDR3 is TGTGCCAGCAGTGATATAGCGGGGGGCTACAATGAGCAGTTCTTC. This gives the protein CASSDIAGGYNEQFF.